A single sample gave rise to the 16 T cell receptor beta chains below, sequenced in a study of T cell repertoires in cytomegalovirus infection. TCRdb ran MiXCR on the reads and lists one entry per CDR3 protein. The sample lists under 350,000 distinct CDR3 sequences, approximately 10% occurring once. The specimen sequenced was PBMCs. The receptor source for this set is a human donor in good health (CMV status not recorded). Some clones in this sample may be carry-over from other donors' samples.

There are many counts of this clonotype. The CDR3 loop is CASSNRDSEFF. The CDR3 DNA follows: TGTGCCAGCAGCAACCGGGACTCCGAGTTCTTC. The gene calls are TRBV7-2 and TRBJ2-1, with TRBD2 as a possible D gene (6 bases). Looked up from germline, CDR1 is SGHTA and CDR2 is FQGNSA. Deletions cut 5 bases from V and 14 bases from J, with 13 bases between. CDR3 length: 11 amino acids.

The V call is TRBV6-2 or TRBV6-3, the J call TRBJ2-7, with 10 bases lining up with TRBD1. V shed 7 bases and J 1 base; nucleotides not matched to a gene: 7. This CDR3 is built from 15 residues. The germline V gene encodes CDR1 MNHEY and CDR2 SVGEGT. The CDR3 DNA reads TGTGCCAGCACCAAGACAGGGGGCGCTTCCTACGAGCAGTACTTC. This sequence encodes CASTKTGGASYEQYF.

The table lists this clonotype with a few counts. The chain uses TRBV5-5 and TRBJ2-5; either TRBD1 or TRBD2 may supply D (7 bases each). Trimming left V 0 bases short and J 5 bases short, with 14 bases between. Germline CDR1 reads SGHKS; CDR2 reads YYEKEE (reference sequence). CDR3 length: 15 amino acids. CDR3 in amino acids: CASSLVAGGGETQYF. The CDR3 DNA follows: TGTGCCAGCAGCTTGGTGGCAGGGGGAGGGGAGACCCAGTACTTC.

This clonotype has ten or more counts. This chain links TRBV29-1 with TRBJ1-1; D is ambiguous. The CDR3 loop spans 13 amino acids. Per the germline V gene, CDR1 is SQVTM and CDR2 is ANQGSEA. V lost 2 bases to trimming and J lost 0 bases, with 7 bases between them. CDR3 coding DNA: TGCAGCGTTGAAAGGAAAATGAACACTGAAGCTTTCTTT. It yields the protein CSVERKMNTEAFF.

The CDR3 reads CASSPLEARAYTEAFF. The CDR3 coding sequence is TGTGCCAGCAGTCCCCTCGAGGCGAGGGCGTACACTGAAGCTTTCTTT. The chain joins TRBV7-9 to TRBJ1-1; no clear D gene. V lost 6 bases and J 3 bases, leaving 20 bases between the germline ends. CDR3 length equals 16 residues. In germline, CDR1 is SEHNR, CDR2 FQNEAQ (reference sequence).

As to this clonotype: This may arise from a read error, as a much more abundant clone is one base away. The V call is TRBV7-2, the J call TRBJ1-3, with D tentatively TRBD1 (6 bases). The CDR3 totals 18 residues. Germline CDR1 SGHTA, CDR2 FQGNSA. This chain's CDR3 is CASSPDRGGPLSRNTIYF. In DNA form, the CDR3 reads TGTGCCAGCAGCCCCGATCGGGGGGGGCCCCTCTCTCGAAACACCATATATTTT.

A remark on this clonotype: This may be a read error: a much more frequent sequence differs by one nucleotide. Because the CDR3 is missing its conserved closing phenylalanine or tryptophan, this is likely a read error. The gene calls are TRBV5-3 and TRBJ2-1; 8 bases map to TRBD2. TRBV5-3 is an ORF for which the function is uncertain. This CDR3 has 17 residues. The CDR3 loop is CASSLERGSLMYNEQFL. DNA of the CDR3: TGTGCCAGCAGCTTGGAGCGGGGGAGCCTAATGTACAATGAGCAGTTCCTC.

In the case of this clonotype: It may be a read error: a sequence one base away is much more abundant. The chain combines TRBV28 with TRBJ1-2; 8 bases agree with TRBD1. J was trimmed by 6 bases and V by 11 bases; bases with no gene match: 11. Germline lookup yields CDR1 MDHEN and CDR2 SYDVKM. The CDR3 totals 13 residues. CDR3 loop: CAAAWTGTHGYTF. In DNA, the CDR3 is TGTGCCGCAGCTTGGACAGGGACCCATGGCTACACCTTC.

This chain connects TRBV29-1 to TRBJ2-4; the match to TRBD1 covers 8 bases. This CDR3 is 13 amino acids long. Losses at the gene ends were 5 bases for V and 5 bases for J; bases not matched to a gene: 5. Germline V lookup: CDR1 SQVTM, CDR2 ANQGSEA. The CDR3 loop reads CSVTRQGQNIQYF. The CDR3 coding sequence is TGCAGCGTTACCCGACAGGGGCAAAACATTCAGTACTTC. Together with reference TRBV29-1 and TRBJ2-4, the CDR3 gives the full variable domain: SAVISQKPSRDICQRGTSLTIQCQVDSQVTMMFWYRQQPGQSLTLIATANQGSEATYESGFVIDKFPISRPNLTFSTLTVSNMSPEDSSIYLCSVTRQGQNIQYFGAGTRLSVL.

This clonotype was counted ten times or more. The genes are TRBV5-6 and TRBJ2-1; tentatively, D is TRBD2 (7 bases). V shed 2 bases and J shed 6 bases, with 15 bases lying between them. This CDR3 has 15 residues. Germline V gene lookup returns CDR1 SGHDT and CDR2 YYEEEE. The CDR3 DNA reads TGTGCCAGCAGCTTTAACGGGGGGCCACCCAATGAGCAGTTCTTC. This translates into CASSFNGGPPNEQFF.

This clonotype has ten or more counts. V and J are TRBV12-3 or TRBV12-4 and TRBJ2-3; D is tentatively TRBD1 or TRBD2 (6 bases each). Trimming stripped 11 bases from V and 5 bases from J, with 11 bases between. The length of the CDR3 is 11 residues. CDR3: CAEGGLDTQYF. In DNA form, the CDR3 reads TGTGCCGAAGGGGGACTAGATACGCAGTATTTT.

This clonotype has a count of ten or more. The CDR3 loop is CASSFRQGSYTEKLFF. DNA of the CDR3: TGTGCCAGCAGCTTTCGACAGGGCTCGTATACTGAAAAACTGTTTTTT. This chain links TRBV7-6 with TRBJ1-4, with TRBD1 identical over 7 bases. The V segment lost 3 bases and the J segment 7 bases; nucleotides outside the gene matches: 11. The germline V gene has CDR1 SGHVS and CDR2 FNYEAQ. CDR3 size: 16 residues.

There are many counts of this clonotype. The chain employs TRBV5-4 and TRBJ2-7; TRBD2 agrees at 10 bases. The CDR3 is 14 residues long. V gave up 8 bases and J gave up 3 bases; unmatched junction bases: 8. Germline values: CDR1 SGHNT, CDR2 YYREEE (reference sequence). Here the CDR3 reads CASSSGGAGYEQYF. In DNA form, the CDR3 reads TGTGCCAGTTCGAGCGGGGGGGCCGGCTACGAGCAGTACTTC.

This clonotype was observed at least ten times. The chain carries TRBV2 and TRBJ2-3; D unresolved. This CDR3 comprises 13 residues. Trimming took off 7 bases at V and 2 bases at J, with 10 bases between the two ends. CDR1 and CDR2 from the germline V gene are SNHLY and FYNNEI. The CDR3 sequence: CASKAEITDTQYF. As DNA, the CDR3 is TGTGCCAGCAAGGCAGAGATCACAGATACGCAGTATTTT. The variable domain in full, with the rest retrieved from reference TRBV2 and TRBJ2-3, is EPEVTQTPSHQVTQMGQEVILRCVPISNHLYFYWYRQILGQKVEFLVSFYNNEISEKSEIFDDQFSVERPDGSNFTLKIRSTKLEDSAMYFCASKAEITDTQYFGPGTRLTVL.

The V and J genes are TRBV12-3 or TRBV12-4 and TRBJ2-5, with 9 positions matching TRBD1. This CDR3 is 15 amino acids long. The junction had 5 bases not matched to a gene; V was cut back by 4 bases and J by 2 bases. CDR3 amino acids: CASSSRDRAQETQYF. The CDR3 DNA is TGTGCCAGCAGTTCCCGGGACAGGGCACAAGAGACCCAGTACTTC.

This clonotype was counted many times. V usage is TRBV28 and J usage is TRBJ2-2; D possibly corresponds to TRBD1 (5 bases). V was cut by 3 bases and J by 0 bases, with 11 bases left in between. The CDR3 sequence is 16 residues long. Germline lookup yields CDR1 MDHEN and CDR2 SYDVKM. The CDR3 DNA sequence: TGTGCCAGCAGTTTTGGGGCACGCTCGAACACCGGGGAGCTGTTTTTT. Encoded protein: CASSFGARSNTGELFF.